This TCR beta chain is drawn from a study of blood T cells in healthy people across ages. Overall study findings and caveats: Higher diversity, along with more naive CD4+ cells, distinguished long-lived donors from aged donors.

Next came a second PCR, run for roughly 6 to 11 cycles, which used a sample-barcoded 5' primer along with a J-beta primer mix. TCRdb re-analysed the 5' RACE reads in MiXCR, keeping a single row per CDR3 protein. The sample yields 1.5 million to 2 million distinct CDR3 sequences, about 39% seen once. In its sample, this clonotype was seen a few times. Its specificity is unknown. The authors drew ten milliliters of peripheral blood from each donor. Trimming cost V 5 bases and J 2 bases, with 23 bases left between them. The CDR3 length is 17 residues. CDR1 is SGHDT and CDR2 is YYEEEE in the germline V gene.

The chain employs TRBV5-6 and TRBJ2-7, with D perhaps matching TRBD2 (5 bases). Sequenced sample: blood. The TCR was taken from a human donor in good health. This CDR3 reads CASSLRAPVLSTYEQYF. CDR3 coding DNA: TGTGCCAGCAGTTTGAGGGCCCCGGTTCTCTCCACCTACGAGCAGTACTTC.